The 25 T cell receptor beta chains in this list originate from one sample, sequenced in a study of T cells in women clearing cervical HPV infection listed by TCRdb under 2018. The library was generated by the immunoSEQ multiplex PCR assay. TCRdb mirrors the immuneACCESS table, restricted to in-frame sequences. Some clones are absent from its copies; in checked studies, under half trace to an unresolved V gene, and the reason for the others is unknown. The data table for this sample lists 25,000 to 35,000 clones. The biggest ten clones account for 22% of the sample. The sample consisted of blood buffy coat. The origin of the receptors is a woman between 18 and 70 years old with a cervical HPV16 infection that either progressed to CIN3+ or cleared (not recorded which).

Concerning this clone itself: The DNA ends 3 residues before the CDR3 does, and the rest of the CDR3 is filled in from the germline J gene. The rearrangement links TRBV7-9 to TRBJ1-2; D unclear. CDR3 length: 13 amino acids. The V gene's germline CDR1 is SEHNR and CDR2 FQNEAQ (reference sequence). The CDR3 is CASSFRAEDDYTF. The DNA read from the CDR3 is TGTGCCAGCAGCTTTCGAGCGGAGGACGAC.

About this clone itself: Read sequence stops 3 residues before the CDR3 end, and the germline J gene provides the missing end. The chain joins TRBV4-2 to TRBJ2-5, with 11 nucleotides matching TRBD2. The CDR3 loop spans 17 amino acids. Trimming removed 0 bases from V and 4 bases from J; junction bases left unmatched: 7. In germline, CDR1 is LGHNA, CDR2 YNFKEQ. The chain's CDR3 is CASSQELLAGGVETQYF. The DNA read from the CDR3 is TGTGCCAGCAGCCAAGAGCTCTTAGCGGGAGGGGTAGAGACC.

Remarks on this clone: The sequence runs out 3 residues before the end of the CDR3; the remainder is reconstructed from the germline J gene. This chain connects TRBV30 to TRBJ2-7; TRBD1 matches 8 bases. Trimming took 2 bases from V and 0 from J; bases not matched to a gene: 9. The V gene's germline CDR1 is GTSNPN and CDR2 SVGIG (reference sequence). This CDR3 comprises 16 residues. The sequenced part of the CDR3 DNA is TGTGCCTGGAGTCCAGAAACAGGGGGTTACTCCTACGAG. It is translated as CAWSPETGGYSYE. The full CDR3 reads CAWSPETGGYSYEQYF.

A remark on this clone: The read ends 3 residues shy of where the CDR3 ends; the end is completed using the germline J gene. This chain links TRBV7-9 with TRBJ2-5, with 9 bases aligning to TRBD2. The J segment lost 6 bases and the V segment lost 5 bases, leaving 10 bases of the junction unmatched. Germline V gene data show CDR1 as SEHNR and CDR2 as FQNEAQ (reference sequence). This CDR3 region has 15 residues. The CDR3 DNA, read in part, is TGTGCCAGCAGCCTAGGAGCGGGAGGAAAGCAGACC. Its translation: CASSLGAGGKQT. The complete CDR3 reads CASSLGAGGKQTQYF.

On this clone itself: With the read ending 3 residues before the CDR3 end, the germline J gene is used to fill in that end. V and J are TRBV6-2 or TRBV6-3 and TRBJ2-1, with 10 bases aligning to TRBD2. This CDR3 is built from 14 residues. Germline V gene sequence: CDR1 MNHEY, CDR2 SVGEGT. J was trimmed by 9 bases and V by 5 bases; bases with no gene match: 7. Incomplete CDR3 DNA: TGTGCCAGCAGTGCCCAGGGACTAGCGTTTGAG. Translation gives CASSAQGLAFE. The full CDR3 sequence reads CASSAQGLAFEQFF.

As to this clone: From the germline J gene comes the end of the CDR3, since the read stops 3 residues before it. V usage is TRBV11-3 and J usage is TRBJ2-7; TRBD2 matches 7 bases. The CDR3 spans 15 residues. V lost 5 bases to trimming and J lost 1 base; unmatched junction nucleotides: 8. Germline CDR1 reads SGHNT; CDR2 reads YENEEA. The CDR3 here is CASSPKEGLSYEQYF. CDR3 DNA (partial): TGTGCCAGCAGCCCCAAAGAGGGACTATCCTACGAG.

In regard to this clone: The DNA ends 3 residues before the CDR3 does, and the rest of the CDR3 is filled in from the germline J gene. This rearrangement joins TRBV2 to TRBJ2-3; 8 bases fit TRBD1. Germline V gene data show CDR1 as SNHLY and CDR2 as FYNNEI. This CDR3 is 15 amino acids long. This CDR3 is CASSELTGVKETQYF. The sequenced CDR3 bases are TGTGCCAGCAGTGAGCTGACAGGGGTCAAAGAGACG.

A note on this clone: The CDR3 end falls 3 residues outside the read, so it is completed with the germline J gene. This rearrangement joins TRBV23-1 to TRBJ1-5; D possibly corresponds to TRBD1 (5 bases). TRBV23-1 is labeled an ORF, and its function is uncertain. The CDR3 is 16 residues long. V was shortened by 0 bases and J by 2 bases, with 11 bases between the two germline ends. The DNA read from the CDR3 is TGCGCCAGCAGTCAATCCGGGGGATCGGGCAATCAGCCC. Residues: CASSQSGGSGNQP. The whole CDR3 sequence is CASSQSGGSGNQPQHF.

Concerning this clone: The observed sequence ends 3 residues before the CDR3 terminus, with the missing tail filled in from the germline J gene. The chain links TRBV11-2 to TRBJ2-7, with 10 nucleotides matching TRBD2. The V gene end was trimmed by 6 bases and the J gene end by 2 bases; junction bases not matched to a gene: 7. Germline V gene lookup returns CDR1 SGHAT and CDR2 FQNNGV. CDR3 length: 15 amino acids. Partial CDR3 DNA: TGTGCCAGCAGGGACGAACTAGCGGGGCCCTACGAG. The encoded protein is CASRDELAGPYE. The full CDR3 protein reads CASRDELAGPYEQYF.

About this clone itself: The read ends 3 residues shy of where the CDR3 ends; the end is completed using the germline J gene. This rearrangement joins TRBV18 to TRBJ1-1; no definite D call. Deletions cut 0 bases from V and 2 bases from J, with 7 bases between. Germline loops: CDR1 KGHSH, CDR2 LQKENI. The CDR3 covers 14 residues. This CDR3 reads CASSPPLSNTEAFF. CDR3 bases read: TGTGCCAGCTCACCACCGCTCAGTAACACTGAA.

About this clone itself: The read ends 3 residues early relative to the CDR3; the germline J gene fills the gap. This chain uses TRBV30 with TRBJ1-2; TRBD1 agrees at 8 bases. From germline, CDR1 is GTSNPN and CDR2 SVGIG (reference sequence). This CDR3 spans 14 amino acids. The junction had 6 bases not matched to a gene; V was cut back by 2 bases and J by 4 bases. The sequenced part of the CDR3 DNA is TGTGCCTGGAGTACACCAGGGGGCTTCTATGGC. The encoded protein is CAWSTPGGFYG. The entire CDR3 reads CAWSTPGGFYGYTF.

Regarding this clone: The sequenced fragment ends 3 residues before the CDR3 boundary, so the rest is inferred from the germline J gene. The chain uses TRBV2 and TRBJ1-2; D gene ambiguous. Germline V gene data show CDR1 as SNHLY and CDR2 as FYNNEI. The CDR3 runs to 13 residues. The chain's CDR3 is CASSEGGRLGYTF. The part of the CDR3 DNA that was read is TGTGCCAGCAGTGAAGGCGGTCGCCTAGGC.

CDR3 protein: CASSLASAGSETQYF. The CDR3 bases that were read are TGCGCCAGCAGCTTGGCTTCGGCGGGATCGGAGACC. The J gene is TRBJ2-5, the V gene TRBV5-1, with D maybe TRBD2 (6 bases). Read sequence stops 3 residues before the CDR3 end, and the germline J gene provides the missing end. Germline lookup yields CDR1 SGHRS and CDR2 YFSETQ. This CDR3 has 15 residues. V was pared by 0 bases and J by 5 bases, with 14 bases between.

A word on this clone: The missing CDR3 end, 3 residues past where the read stops, is filled in from the germline J gene. V gene TRBV7-2 combines with J gene TRBJ2-5; 10 nucleotides match TRBD2. This CDR3 comprises 14 residues. The V gene's germline CDR1 is SGHTA and CDR2 FQGNSA. With 5 bases clipped from V and 3 bases from J, the junction kept 3 bases outside the gene matches. CDR3 bases read: TGTGCCAGCAGCAGAACTAGCGGGAAAGAGACC. It is translated as CASSRTSGKET. The complete CDR3 sequence is CASSRTSGKETQYF.

Note on this clone: The read terminates 3 residues before the CDR3 end, so the remaining end is supplied by the germline J gene. The chain joins TRBV19 to TRBJ2-7; the match to TRBD1 covers 9 bases. The CDR3 totals 14 residues. From germline, CDR1 is LNHDA and CDR2 SQIVND (reference sequence). V dropped 4 bases and J dropped 6; count of bases not matched to a gene: 7. This CDR3 is CASSRAGTGIEQYF. The part of the CDR3 DNA that was read is TGTGCCAGTAGTAGGGCCGGGACAGGGATCGAG.

Note on this clone: The read ends 3 residues early relative to the CDR3; the germline J gene fills the gap. The J gene is TRBJ1-1, the V gene TRBV5-1; D is unresolved. CDR3 length: 15 residues. Germline CDR1 reads SGHRS; CDR2 reads YFSETQ. The V and J ends lost 0 bases and 2 bases respectively, with 11 bases between them. The CDR3 region is CASSLGATLNTEAFF. The sequenced part of the CDR3 DNA is TGCGCCAGCAGCTTGGGAGCTACCCTTAACACTGAA.

Concerning this clone itself: The read finishes 3 residues shy of the CDR3 end, and the germline J gene is used to complete it. V is TRBV2 and J is TRBJ1-4; D is unclear. CDR1 is SNHLY, CDR2 FYNNEI, per germline. This CDR3 contains 15 residues. V was trimmed by 7 bases and J by 0 bases, leaving 12 bases between them. CDR3: CASMLTPATNEKLFF. The part of the CDR3 DNA that was read is TGTGCCAGCATGCTGACTCCTGCAACTAATGAAAAA.

Concerning this clone itself: The read ends 3 residues before the CDR3 terminus; that terminus is restored from the germline J gene. The V call is TRBV15, the J call TRBJ2-5; D might be TRBD1 (6 bases). The CDR3 loop spans 15 amino acids. CDR1 LNHNV and CDR2 YYDKDF come from the germline V gene (reference sequence). V was cut by 0 bases and J by 2 bases, with 10 bases left in between. The part of the CDR3 DNA that was read is TGTGCCACCAGCAGAGATCGAGGGGGTCAAGAGACC. The encoded protein is CATSRDRGGQET. The full CDR3 reads CATSRDRGGQETQYF.

CDR3 DNA (partial): TGCAGTGCTAGAGCGGGACAGAACACTGAA. This codes for CSARAGQNTE. The complete CDR3 protein is CSARAGQNTEAFF. The rearrangement uses TRBV20-1 and TRBJ1-1, with a tentative D call TRBD1 (6 bases). The CDR3 end falls 3 residues outside the read, so it is completed with the germline J gene. This CDR3 spans 13 amino acids. Trimming removed 1 base from V and 1 base from J, with 7 bases in between. Germline lookup yields CDR1 DFQATT and CDR2 SNEGSKA (reference sequence).

As to this clone: The sequenced fragment ends 3 residues before the CDR3 boundary, so the rest is inferred from the germline J gene. The chain combines TRBV20-1 with TRBJ1-1; tentatively, D is TRBD1 (5 bases). Trimming shortened V by 5 bases and J by 1 base, and 14 bases separated the two germline ends. Germline values: CDR1 DFQATT, CDR2 SNEGSKA (reference sequence). The CDR3 length is 14 residues. The CDR3 sequence: CSAHRGEANTEAFF. CDR3 bases read: TGCAGTGCTCACAGAGGGGAGGCGAACACTGAA.

Turning to this clone: The CDR3 is cut off 3 residues early in the read; its end comes from the germline J gene. V gene TRBV6-2 or TRBV6-3 combines with J gene TRBJ2-3, with D tentatively TRBD2 (6 bases). V gave up 5 bases and J gave up 2 bases, with 11 bases separating them. The CDR3 is made up of 14 amino acids. Looked up from germline, CDR1 is MNHEY and CDR2 is SVGEGT. The chain's CDR3 is CASSGVAVTDTQYF. The sequenced part of the CDR3 DNA is TGTGCCAGCAGTGGGGTAGCGGTCACAGATACG.

A note on this clone: The sequence runs out 3 residues before the end of the CDR3; the remainder is reconstructed from the germline J gene. The chain uses TRBV15 and TRBJ2-1; 7 nucleotides line up with TRBD2. J was trimmed by 5 bases and V by 0 bases; bases with no gene match: 4. This CDR3 comprises 15 residues. The V gene's germline CDR1 is LNHNV and CDR2 YYDKDF (reference sequence). This chain's CDR3 is CATSRDRLADNEQFF. The DNA read from the CDR3 is TGTGCCACCAGCAGAGATCGGCTAGCGGACAATGAG.

Comment on this clone: The read is 3 residues too short to cover the CDR3 end, so that end is filled in from the germline J gene. The chain employs TRBV5-4 and TRBJ2-3, with TRBD1 matching 8 bases. After removal of 3 bases from V and 2 bases from J, the junction contained 5 bases not matched to a gene. Germline V gives CDR1 SGHNT, CDR2 YYREEE (reference sequence). The CDR3 contains 15 residues. Partial CDR3 DNA: TGTGCCAGCAGCTACGGACAGGGCCTCACAGATACG. Its protein is CASSYGQGLTDT. Given in full, the CDR3 is CASSYGQGLTDTQYF.

The part of the CDR3 DNA that was read is TGCGCCAGCAGTGAGGGATTCATAGCCTCCTACAATGAG. Encoded protein: CASSEGFIASYNE. The whole CDR3 sequence is CASSEGFIASYNEQFF. The chain has TRBV10-1 and TRBJ2-1, with D hard to call. The missing CDR3 end, 3 residues past where the read stops, is filled in from the germline J gene. Between the trimmed V and J ends, which lost 2 bases and 0 bases, there was a span of 11 bases. Germline V gene lookup returns CDR1 WNHNN and CDR2 SYGVQD (reference sequence). There are 16 residues in the CDR3.

Concerning this clone itself: Sequencing ends 3 residues short of the CDR3 end; the germline J gene provides the rest. J is TRBJ2-7 and V is TRBV5-4, with a tentative D call TRBD1 (5 bases). Germline V gene sequence: CDR1 SGHNT, CDR2 YYREEE (reference sequence). This CDR3 contains 13 residues. V dropped 4 bases and J dropped 5 bases, with 13 bases sitting between them. Incomplete CDR3 DNA: TGTGCCAGCAGCCCTCAGGGAAGAGACGAG. Its protein product is CASSPQGRDE. The entire CDR3 protein is CASSPQGRDEQYF.